These 5 T cell receptor beta chains were all obtained from the same sample, sequenced in a study of technical replicates of blood from a few donors. Measured with immunoSEQ multiplex PCR; TCRdb has only the in-frame clones, and not every one. Seen here are 91,000 or so clones, about 95% observed once, and the top ten hold 0.25% to 0.35%. The specimen was T cells isolated from PBMCs. The receptors shown here come from a human donor in good health.

The chain carries TRBV19 and TRBJ1-4; TRBD1 is a possible D gene (6 bases). This CDR3 spans 13 amino acids. CDR1 and CDR2 from the germline V gene are LNHDA and SQIVND (reference sequence). V lost 7 bases and J lost 5, with 11 bases in between. CDR3 coding DNA: TGTGCCAGTAAGGACAGAAAAAATGAAAAACTGTTTTTT. Its translation: CASKDRKNEKLFF.

The J gene is TRBJ2-3, the V gene TRBV7-2; 7 bases match TRBD1. Trimming took 1 base from V and 4 from J; bases not matched to a gene: 2. Germline values: CDR1 SGHTA, CDR2 FQGNSA. This CDR3 is 14 amino acids long. In DNA, the CDR3 is TGTGCCAGCAGCTTAGACAGGGGAGCAGATACGCAGTATTTT. This codes for CASSLDRGADTQYF.

V gene TRBV14 combines with J gene TRBJ2-1; the D gene is possibly TRBD1 (7 bases). CDR3 length: 16 amino acids. The germline V gene has CDR1 SGHDN and CDR2 FVKESK. V lost 4 bases and J 5 bases, leaving 18 bases between the germline ends. As DNA, the CDR3 is TGTGCCAGCAGCCTTGACAGGGAGGCGGGGAACAATGAGCAGTTCTTC. It specifies CASSLDREAGNNEQFF.

The chain employs TRBV7-2 and TRBJ2-1; 9 bases match TRBD1. V shed 6 bases, J shed 7 bases, and the junction held 1 base outside the gene matches. This CDR3 has 12 amino acids. Germline CDR1 reads SGHTA; CDR2 reads FQGNSA. Written as DNA, the CDR3 is TGTGCCAGCAGGACAGGGGGAAATGAGCAGTTCTTC. Translated, it gives CASRTGGNEQFF.

This clone has just one count. The rearrangement joins TRBV7-3 to TRBJ2-7; the D gene is possibly TRBD2 (5 bases). The V end lost 5 bases, the J end lost 2 bases, and 16 bases lay between the germline ends. Germline V gives CDR1 SGHTA, CDR2 FQGTGA. The CDR3 has 15 residues. CDR3 in amino acids: CASSVGLTGAYEQYF. The CDR3 DNA is TGTGCCAGCAGCGTCGGACTTACCGGGGCCTACGAGCAGTACTTC.